The 6 T cell receptor beta chains in this list originate from one sample, sequenced in a study of cytotoxic CD8 clonotypes in ibrutinib-treated CLL. Data came from immunoSEQ multiplex PCR; TCRdb stores just in-frame clones and leaves some out. This sample has 28,000 or so clones, with roughly 62% found just once. The sequences come from PBMCs, collected before ibrutinib treatment. The receptors stem from a human donor with chronic lymphocytic leukemia.

This chain connects TRBV5-1 to TRBJ1-1, with D perhaps matching TRBD1 (5 bases). V was cut by 0 bases and J by 7 bases, with 13 bases left in between. CDR1 is SGHRS and CDR2 is YFSETQ in the germline V gene. The CDR3 has 14 amino acids. CDR3 sequence reads: CASSLERGFGEAFF. In DNA, the CDR3 is TGCGCCAGCAGCTTGGAGAGGGGCTTCGGTGAAGCTTTCTTT.

This clone was detected once. This chain links TRBV6-1 with TRBJ1-2; D is ambiguous. CDR3 length: 16 residues. V dropped 2 bases and J dropped 3 bases, with 16 bases sitting between them. CDR1 MNHNS and CDR2 SASEGT come from the germline V gene. DNA for the CDR3: TGTGCCAGCAGTGAACCATATACGTTATGGGACTATGGCTACACCTTC. The encoded protein is CASSEPYTLWDYGYTF.

CDR3 sequence reads: CASSRTADRGYEQYF. DNA for the CDR3: TGTGCCAGCAGTAGGACGGCGGACAGGGGCTACGAGCAGTACTTC. This chain connects TRBV6-5 to TRBJ2-7; 9 nucleotides agree with TRBD1. CDR1 and CDR2 (germline): MNHEY, SVGAGI. This CDR3 comprises 15 residues. V dropped 5 bases and J dropped 3; count of bases not matched to a gene: 8.

The chain employs TRBV6-1 and TRBJ1-2; D possibly corresponds to TRBD1 (6 bases). The germline V gene encodes CDR1 MNHNS and CDR2 SASEGT. V lost 6 bases and J 1 base, leaving 15 bases between the germline ends. This CDR3 has 15 amino acids. CDR3 in amino acids: CASRWQGYGNYGYTF. The CDR3 DNA reads as TGTGCCAGCAGATGGCAGGGGTATGGTAACTATGGCTACACCTTC.

In this sample, this clone turned up once. The chain joins TRBV7-9 to TRBJ2-1, with TRBD1 matching 7 bases. V shed 5 bases and J 3 bases; nucleotides not matched to a gene: 7. The CDR3 loop spans 15 amino acids. Germline V gene sequence: CDR1 SEHNR, CDR2 FQNEAQ (reference sequence). The CDR3 sequence is CASSRTGVNYNEQFF. In DNA, the CDR3 is TGTGCCAGCAGCCGGACAGGAGTAAACTACAATGAGCAGTTCTTC.

This rearrangement joins TRBV10-3 to TRBJ1-3; maybe TRBD1 (6 bases). CDR1 and CDR2 (germline): ENHRY, SYGVKD. Trimming stripped 10 bases from V and 3 bases from J, with 13 bases between. There are 13 residues in the CDR3. CDR3 loop: CATTEGDGNTIYF. The DNA of the CDR3 is TGTGCCACCACGGAGGGGGATGGAAACACCATATATTTT.